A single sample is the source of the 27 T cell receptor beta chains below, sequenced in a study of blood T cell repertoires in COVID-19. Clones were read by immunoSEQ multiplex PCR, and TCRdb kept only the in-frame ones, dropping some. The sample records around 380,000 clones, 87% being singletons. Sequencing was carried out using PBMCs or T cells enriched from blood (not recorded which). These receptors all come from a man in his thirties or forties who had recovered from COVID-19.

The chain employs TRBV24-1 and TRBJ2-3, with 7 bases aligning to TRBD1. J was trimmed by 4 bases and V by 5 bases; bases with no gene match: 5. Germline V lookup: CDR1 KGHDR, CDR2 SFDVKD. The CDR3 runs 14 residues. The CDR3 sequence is CATSGGQGADTQYF. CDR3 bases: TGTGCCACCAGTGGAGGGCAGGGGGCAGATACGCAGTATTTT.

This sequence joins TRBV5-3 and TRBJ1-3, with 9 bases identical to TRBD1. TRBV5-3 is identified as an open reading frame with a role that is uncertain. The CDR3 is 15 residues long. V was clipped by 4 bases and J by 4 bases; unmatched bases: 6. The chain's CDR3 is CARSRRQGVGNTIYF. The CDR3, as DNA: TGTGCCAGAAGCAGACGACAGGGGGTGGGAAACACCATATATTTT.

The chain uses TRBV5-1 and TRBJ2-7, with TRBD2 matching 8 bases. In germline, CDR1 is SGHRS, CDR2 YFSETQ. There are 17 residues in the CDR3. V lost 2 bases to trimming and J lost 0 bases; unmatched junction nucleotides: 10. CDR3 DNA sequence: TGCGCCAGCAGCTTAGGGGGTGGACTAGCCGTCTCCTACGAGCAGTACTTC. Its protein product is CASSLGGGLAVSYEQYF. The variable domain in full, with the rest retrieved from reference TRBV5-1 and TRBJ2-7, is KAGVTQTPRYLIKTRGQQVTLSCSPISGHRSVSWYQQTPGQGLQFLFEYFSETQRNKGNFPGRFSGRQFSNSRSEMNVSTLELGDSALYLCASSLGGGLAVSYEQYFGPGTRLTVT.

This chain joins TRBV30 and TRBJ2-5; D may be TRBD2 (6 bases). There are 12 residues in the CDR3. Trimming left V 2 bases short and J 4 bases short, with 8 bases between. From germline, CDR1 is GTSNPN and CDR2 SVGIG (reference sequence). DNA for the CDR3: TGTGCCTGGAGTCGGGAGCGAGAGACCCAGTACTTC. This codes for CAWSRERETQYF. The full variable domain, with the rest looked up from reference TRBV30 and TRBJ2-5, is SQTIHQWPATLVQPVGSPLSLECTVEGTSNPNLYWYRQAAGRGLQLLFYSVGIGQISSEVPQNLSASRPQDRQFILSSKKLLLSDSGFYLCAWSRERETQYFGPGTRLLVL.

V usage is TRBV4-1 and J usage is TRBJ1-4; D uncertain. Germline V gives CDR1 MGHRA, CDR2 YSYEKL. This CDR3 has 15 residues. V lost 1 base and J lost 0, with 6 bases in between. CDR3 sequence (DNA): TGCGCCAGCAGCCAAGGTCCATCAACTAATGAAAAACTGTTTTTT. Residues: CASSQGPSTNEKLFF.

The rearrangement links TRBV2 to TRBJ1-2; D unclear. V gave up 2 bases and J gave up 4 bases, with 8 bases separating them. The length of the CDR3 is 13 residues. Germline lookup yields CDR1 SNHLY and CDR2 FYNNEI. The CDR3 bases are TGTGCCAGCAGTGAACGGGAGACCTATGGCTACACCTTC. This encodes CASSERETYGYTF.

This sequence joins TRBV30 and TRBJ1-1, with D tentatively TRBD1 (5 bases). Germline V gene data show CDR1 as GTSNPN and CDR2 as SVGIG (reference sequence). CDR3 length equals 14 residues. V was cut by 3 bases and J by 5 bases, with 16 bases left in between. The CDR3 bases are TGTGCCTGGAGGTCGCCCGCCAGGGCTACTGAAGCTTTCTTT. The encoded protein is CAWRSPARATEAFF. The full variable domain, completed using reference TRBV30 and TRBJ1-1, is SQTIHQWPATLVQPVGSPLSLECTVEGTSNPNLYWYRQAAGRGLQLLFYSVGIGQISSEVPQNLSASRPQDRQFILSSKKLLLSDSGFYLCAWRSPARATEAFFGQGTRLTVV.

CDR3 in DNA: TGTGCCAGCAGGAGCCAGGGGAACACTGAAGCTTTCTTT. This translates into CASRSQGNTEAFF. The J gene is TRBJ1-1, the V gene TRBV7-8; D may be TRBD1 (5 bases). The CDR3 sequence is 13 residues long. CDR1 is SGHVS, CDR2 FQNEAQ, per germline. Trimming pared 6 bases from V and 1 base from J, leaving 9 bases between.

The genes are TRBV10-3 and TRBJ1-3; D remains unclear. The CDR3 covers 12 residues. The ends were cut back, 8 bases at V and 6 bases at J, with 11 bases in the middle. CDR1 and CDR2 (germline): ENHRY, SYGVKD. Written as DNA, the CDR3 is TGTGCCATCTCCGACGCGGAAAACACCATATATTTT. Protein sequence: CAISDAENTIYF.

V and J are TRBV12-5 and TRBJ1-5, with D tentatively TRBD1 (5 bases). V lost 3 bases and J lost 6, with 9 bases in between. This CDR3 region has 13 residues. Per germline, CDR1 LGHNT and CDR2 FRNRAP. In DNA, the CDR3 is TGTGCTAGTGGTTTAGGAGGGACTCAGCCCCAGCATTTT. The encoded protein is CASGLGGTQPQHF. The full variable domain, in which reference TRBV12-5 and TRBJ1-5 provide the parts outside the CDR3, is DARVTQTPRHKVTEMGQEVTMRCQPILGHNTVFWYRQTMMQGLELLAYFRNRAPLDDSGMPKDRFSAEMPDATLATLKIQPSEPRDSAVYFCASGLGGTQPQHFGDGTRLSIL.

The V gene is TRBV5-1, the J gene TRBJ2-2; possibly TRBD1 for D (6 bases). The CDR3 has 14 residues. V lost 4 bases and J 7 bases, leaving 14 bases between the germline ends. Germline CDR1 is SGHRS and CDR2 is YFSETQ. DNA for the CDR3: TGCGCCAGCAGCCCGGACAGACGCGGCGGGGAGCTGTTTTTT. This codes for CASSPDRRGGELFF.

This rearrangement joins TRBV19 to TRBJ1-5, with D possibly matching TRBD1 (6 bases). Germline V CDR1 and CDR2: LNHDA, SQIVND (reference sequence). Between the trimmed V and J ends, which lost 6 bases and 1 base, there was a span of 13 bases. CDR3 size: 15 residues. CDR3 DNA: TGTGCCAGTAGCGGACAGATATACAGCAATCAGCCCCAGCATTTT. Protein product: CASSGQIYSNQPQHF.

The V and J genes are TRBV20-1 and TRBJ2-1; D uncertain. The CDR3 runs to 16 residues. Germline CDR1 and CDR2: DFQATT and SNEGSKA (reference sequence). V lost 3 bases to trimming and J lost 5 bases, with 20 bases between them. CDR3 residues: CSASRPLRLLDNEQFF. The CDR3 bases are TGCAGTGCTAGTAGGCCGTTACGTCTCCTAGACAATGAGCAGTTCTTC.

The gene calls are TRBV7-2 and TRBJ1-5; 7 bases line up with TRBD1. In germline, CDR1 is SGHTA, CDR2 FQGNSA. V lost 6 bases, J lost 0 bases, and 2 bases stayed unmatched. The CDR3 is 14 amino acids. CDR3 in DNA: TGTGCCAGCAGACAGGGGTATAGCAATCAGCCCCAGCATTTT. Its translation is CASRQGYSNQPQHF.

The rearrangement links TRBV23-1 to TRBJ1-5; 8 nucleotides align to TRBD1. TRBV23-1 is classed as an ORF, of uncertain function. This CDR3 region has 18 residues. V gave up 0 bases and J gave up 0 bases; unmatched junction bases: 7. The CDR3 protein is CASSQSGDRRYSNQPQHF. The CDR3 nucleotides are TGCGCCAGCAGTCAATCGGGGGACAGGAGATATAGCAATCAGCCCCAGCATTTT.

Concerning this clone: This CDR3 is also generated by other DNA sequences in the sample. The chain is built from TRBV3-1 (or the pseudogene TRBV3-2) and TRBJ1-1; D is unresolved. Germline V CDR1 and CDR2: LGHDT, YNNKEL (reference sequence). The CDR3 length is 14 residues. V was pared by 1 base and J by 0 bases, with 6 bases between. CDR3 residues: CASSQVGVNTEAFF. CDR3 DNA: TGTGCCAGCAGCCAAGTAGGAGTGAACACTGAAGCTTTCTTT.

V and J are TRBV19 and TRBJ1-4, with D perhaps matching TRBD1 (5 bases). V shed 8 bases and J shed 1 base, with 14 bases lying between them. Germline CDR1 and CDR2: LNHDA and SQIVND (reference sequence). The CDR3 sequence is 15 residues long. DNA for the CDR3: TGTGCCAGTGCCGAACTCGGGGGAACTAATGAAAAACTGTTTTTT. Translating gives CASAELGGTNEKLFF.

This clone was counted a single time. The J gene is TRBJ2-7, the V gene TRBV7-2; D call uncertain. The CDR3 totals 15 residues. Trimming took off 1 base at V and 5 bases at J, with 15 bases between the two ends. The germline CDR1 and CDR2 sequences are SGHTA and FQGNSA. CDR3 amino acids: CASSLVGLVFHEQYF. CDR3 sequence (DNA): TGTGCCAGCAGCTTAGTTGGCCTAGTGTTCCACGAGCAGTACTTC.

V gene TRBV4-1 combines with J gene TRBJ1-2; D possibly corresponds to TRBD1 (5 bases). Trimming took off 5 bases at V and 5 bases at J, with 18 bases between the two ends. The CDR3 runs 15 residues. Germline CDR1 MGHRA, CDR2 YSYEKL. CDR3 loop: CASSLRRGPSYGYTF. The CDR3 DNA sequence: TGCGCCAGCAGCTTGAGGAGGGGCCCCTCTTATGGCTACACCTTC.

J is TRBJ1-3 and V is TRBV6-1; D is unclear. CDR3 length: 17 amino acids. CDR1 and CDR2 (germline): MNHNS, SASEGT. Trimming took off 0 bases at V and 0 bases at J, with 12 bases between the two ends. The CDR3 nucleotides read TGTGCCAGCAGTGAAGCCCACGGAGGGTCCTCTGGAAACACCATATATTTT. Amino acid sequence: CASSEAHGGSSGNTIYF.

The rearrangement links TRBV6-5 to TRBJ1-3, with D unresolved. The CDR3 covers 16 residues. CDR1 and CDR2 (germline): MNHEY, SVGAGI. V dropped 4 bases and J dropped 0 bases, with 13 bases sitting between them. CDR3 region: CASSSRTRSSGNTIYF. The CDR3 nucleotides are TGTGCCAGCAGTTCTCGTACACGAAGCTCTGGAAACACCATATATTTT.

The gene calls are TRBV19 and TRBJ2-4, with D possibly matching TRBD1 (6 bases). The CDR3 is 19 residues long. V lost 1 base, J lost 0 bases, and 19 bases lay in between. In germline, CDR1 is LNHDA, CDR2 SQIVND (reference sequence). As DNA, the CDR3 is TGTGCCAGTAGTATAGGATATACAGGGTTGGGAATAGCCAAAAACATTCAGTACTTC. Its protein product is CASSIGYTGLGIAKNIQYF.

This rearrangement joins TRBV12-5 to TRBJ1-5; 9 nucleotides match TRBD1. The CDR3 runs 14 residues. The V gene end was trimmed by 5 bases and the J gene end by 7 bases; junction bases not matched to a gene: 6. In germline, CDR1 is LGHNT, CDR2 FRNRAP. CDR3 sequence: CASGLGTGSQPQHF. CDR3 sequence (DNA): TGTGCTAGTGGTCTCGGGACAGGGAGCCAGCCCCAGCATTTT.

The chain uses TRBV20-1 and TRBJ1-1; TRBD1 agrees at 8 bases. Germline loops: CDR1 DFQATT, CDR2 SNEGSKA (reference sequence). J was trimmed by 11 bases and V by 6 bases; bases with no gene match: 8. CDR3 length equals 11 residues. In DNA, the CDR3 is TGCAGTGCATCTGACAGGGGTAGCGCTTTCTTT. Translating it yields CSASDRGSAFF.

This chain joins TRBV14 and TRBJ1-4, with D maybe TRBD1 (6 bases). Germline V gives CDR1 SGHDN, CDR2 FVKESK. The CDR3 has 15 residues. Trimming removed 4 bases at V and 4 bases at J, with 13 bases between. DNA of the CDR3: TGTGCCAGCAGCCCGAACAGGGCTGGTAATGAAAAACTGTTTTTT. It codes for CASSPNRAGNEKLFF.

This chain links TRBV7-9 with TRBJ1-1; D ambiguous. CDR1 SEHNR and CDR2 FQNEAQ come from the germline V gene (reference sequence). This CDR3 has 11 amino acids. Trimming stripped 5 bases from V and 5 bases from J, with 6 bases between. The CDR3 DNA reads TGTGCCAGCAGCCTTTTTACTGAAGCTTTCTTT. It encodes CASSLFTEAFF.

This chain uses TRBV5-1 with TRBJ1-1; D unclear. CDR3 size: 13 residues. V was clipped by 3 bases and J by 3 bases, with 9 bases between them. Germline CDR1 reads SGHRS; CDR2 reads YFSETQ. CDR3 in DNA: TGCGCCAGCAGCTCCAAGGAGTACACTGAAGCTTTCTTT. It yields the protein CASSSKEYTEAFF. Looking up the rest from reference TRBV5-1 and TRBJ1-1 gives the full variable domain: KAGVTQTPRYLIKTRGQQVTLSCSPISGHRSVSWYQQTPGQGLQFLFEYFSETQRNKGNFPGRFSGRQFSNSRSEMNVSTLELGDSALYLCASSSKEYTEAFFGQGTRLTVV.